The sequence of this TCR beta chain was determined in a study of PD-1 blockade in classical Hodgkin lymphoma. Study-level findings and limits: A reduction in baseline TCR diversity was reportedly seen in newly diagnosed patients relative to healthy donors. In CD4+ cells, TCR diversity went up significantly by C4D1, but in CD8+ cells it did not.

Of note for this clone: Antigen: not known.

Time point reported: cycle 4 day 1 (C4D1), after less than seven weeks of nivolumab. Exposure to brentuximab vedotin varied, and each patient had relapsed following autologous stem cell transplantation. TCRdb's copy holds only in-frame clones and misses some; the assay was immunoSEQ multiplex PCR. The sample includes some 52,000 clones, around 86% of them seen just once. CDR3 length: 15 amino acids. After removal of 6 bases from V and 0 bases from J, the junction contained 6 bases not matched to a gene. Per germline, CDR1 SEHNR and CDR2 FQNEAQ (reference sequence). This TCR was recovered from a human donor with classical Hodgkin lymphoma. The chain combines TRBV7-9 with TRBJ2-3, with 7 bases fitting TRBD1. Sequenced here: peripheral blood mononuclear cells (PBMCs), sampled before the fourth cycle of nivolumab. The CDR3 region has the DNA TGTGCCAGCAGTTGGACAGGCGCTAGCACAGATACGCAGTATTTT. Amino acid sequence: CASSWTGASTDTQYF.